The following is a T cell receptor beta chain sequence with its context. Generated by immunoSEQ multiplex PCR, the TCRdb table keeps only in-frame clones and is missing some. The sample gives about 120,000 clones, around 80% of which show up once; just under 7.5% is in the top ten. These data come from a study of blood T cell repertoires in COVID-19. The CDR3 loop spans 17 amino acids. CDR1 is LNHDA, CDR2 SQIVND, per germline (reference sequence). V gave up 2 bases and J gave up 1 base, with 12 bases separating them. What was sequenced was peripheral blood. The sequence was obtained from a man aged 65 to 85 with active or convalescent COVID-19. The chain recombines TRBV19 with TRBJ2-6; D might be TRBD1 (5 bases). DNA of the CDR3: TGTGCCAGTAGTATACGACAGATGGGGTCTGGGGCCAACGTCCTGACTTTC. This translates into CASSIRQMGSGANVLTF.